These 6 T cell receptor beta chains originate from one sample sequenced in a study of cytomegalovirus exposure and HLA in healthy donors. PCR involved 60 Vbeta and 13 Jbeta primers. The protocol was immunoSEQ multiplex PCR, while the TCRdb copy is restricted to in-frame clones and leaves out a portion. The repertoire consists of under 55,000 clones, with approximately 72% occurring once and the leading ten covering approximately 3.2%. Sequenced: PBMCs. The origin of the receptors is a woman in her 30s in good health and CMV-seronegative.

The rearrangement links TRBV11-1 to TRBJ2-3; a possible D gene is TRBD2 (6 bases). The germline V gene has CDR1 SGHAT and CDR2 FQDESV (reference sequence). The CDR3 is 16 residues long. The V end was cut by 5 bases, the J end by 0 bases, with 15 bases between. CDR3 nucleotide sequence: TGTGCCAGCAGCCTCCATCTAGCGTCTAGCACAGATACGCAGTATTTT. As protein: CASSLHLASSTDTQYF. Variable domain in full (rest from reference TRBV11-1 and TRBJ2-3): EAEVAQSPRYKITEKSQAVAFWCDPISGHATLYWYRQILGQGPELLVQFQDESVVDDSQLPKDRFSAERLKGVDSTLKIQPAELGDSAMYLCASSLHLASSTDTQYFGPGTRLTVL.

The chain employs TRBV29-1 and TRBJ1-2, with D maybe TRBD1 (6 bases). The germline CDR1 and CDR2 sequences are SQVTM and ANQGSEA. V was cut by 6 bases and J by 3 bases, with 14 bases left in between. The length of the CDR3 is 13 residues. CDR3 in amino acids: CSVGEQGYYGYTF. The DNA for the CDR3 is TGCAGCGTGGGAGAACAGGGCTACTATGGCTACACCTTC.

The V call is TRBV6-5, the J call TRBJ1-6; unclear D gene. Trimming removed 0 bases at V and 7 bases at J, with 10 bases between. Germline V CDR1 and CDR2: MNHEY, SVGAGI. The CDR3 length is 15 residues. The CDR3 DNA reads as TGTGCCAGCAGTTACTCGGGGAGTGACAATTCACCCCTCCACTTT. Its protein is CASSYSGSDNSPLHF.

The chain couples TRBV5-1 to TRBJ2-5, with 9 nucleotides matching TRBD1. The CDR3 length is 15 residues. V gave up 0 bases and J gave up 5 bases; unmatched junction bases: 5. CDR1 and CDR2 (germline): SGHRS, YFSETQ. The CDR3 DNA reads TGCGCCAGCAGCTTGGTGGGACAGGGAACCGAGACCCAGTACTTC. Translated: CASSLVGQGTETQYF.

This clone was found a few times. The CDR3 sequence: CASSLSGEDYGYTF. The CDR3 DNA is TGTGCCAGCAGTTTATCCGGGGAAGACTATGGCTACACCTTC. This chain connects TRBV27 to TRBJ1-2; D is unclear. This CDR3 has 14 amino acids. The germline V gene encodes CDR1 MNHEY and CDR2 SMNVEV (reference sequence). Trimming left V 0 bases short and J 3 bases short, with 8 bases between.

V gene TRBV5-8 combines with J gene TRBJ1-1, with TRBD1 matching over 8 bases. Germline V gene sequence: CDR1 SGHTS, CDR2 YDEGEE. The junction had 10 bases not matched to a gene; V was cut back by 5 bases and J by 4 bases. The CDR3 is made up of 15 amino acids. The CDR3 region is CASSLTRQGLTEAFF. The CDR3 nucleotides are TGTGCCAGCAGTTTGACTAGACAGGGGCTCACTGAAGCTTTCTTT.